Sequencing of this T cell receptor (beta chain) was carried out in a study of CD8 T cells in Susac syndrome. The CDR3 is made up of 14 amino acids. J was trimmed by 6 bases and V by 3 bases; bases with no gene match: 11. In germline, CDR1 is DFQATT, CDR2 SNEGSKA (reference sequence). RNA, at about 0.5 to 1 ug, was reverse transcribed with random hexamers. TCRdb ran MiXCR on the immunoSEQ multiplex PCR reads and lists one entry per CDR3 protein. The sample shows fewer than 140,000 distinct CDR3 sequences, around 94% of them seen only once. The sequence was collected from a human donor with Susac syndrome. The chain employs TRBV20-1 and TRBJ2-7, with 7 bases identical to TRBD1. The sample was CD8+ T cells from PBMCs. The CDR3 reads CSARLLDRASEQYF. For the CDR3, the DNA is TGCAGTGCTAGGCTTCTCGACAGGGCTTCCGAGCAGTACTTC.